This T cell receptor beta chain was identified in a study of shared clonotypes between healthy human individuals (dated by TCRdb to the early 2020s). Concerning the study at large: The cohort included three men and a couple of women between 18 and 49 years of age. Per donor, leukapheresis produced somewhere between about 0.9 and 10 billion PBMCs. For each donor, three plates each were used for CD4 naive and CD4 memory, two plates were used for CD8 naive, and one plate was used for CD8 memory. Blood TCR repertoires of about five healthy adults were deeply sequenced to estimate repertoire size and the extent of clonotype sharing between individuals. Different laboratories and diverse techniques were used to prepare libraries and sequence TCR repertoires, to increase sequencing depth and limit assay-specific biases. Findings and caveats that apply to the study as a whole: Rarefaction of sorted-subset datasets indicated incomplete sequencing despite the large sequencing depth. Pairwise subsampling led to the expectation that sequencing depth would affect the degree of clonotype sharing among donors. Compared with non-shared clonotypes, clonotypes shared by all four sorted-subset donors had higher generation probabilities. Larger estimated clonotype richness was generally found for naive subsets than for memory subsets. Only blood was sampled, and tissue TCR repertoires likely differ from those in blood. The small number of donors limited the genetic and exposure-history diversity represented. When a few donors were compared, the shared fraction of clonotypes was 5% to 6.5% for naive CD4, roughly 3.3% for naive CD8, 2% to 2.5% for memory CD4, and under 0.5% for memory CD8.

Notes on this clone: The clone's antigen remains unknown. Base quality data are lacking; no much larger clone is found one base away.

Using the deep immunoSEQ assay, TCR CDR3 regions were amplified from genomic DNA by multiplex PCR. Extracted genomic DNA from each cell subset was spread evenly across all wells of several immunoSEQ 96-well plates, with each plate serving as a replicate. For sorted subsets, roughly 200 ng of genomic DNA, equivalent to around 31,000 T cell genomes, went into each replicate PCR. Purified libraries were quantified with a Qubit 3.0 fluorometer, sized on a Bioanalyzer 2100, and re-quantified with the KAPA Library Quantification kit. A separate single-read 150-cycle Illumina NextSeq 550 flow cell was used to sequence each immunoSEQ 96-well plate. The published analysis was carried out like this. Because only junctional sequences without quality scores were contained in the immunoSEQ output, filtering matching that applied to full-length reads could not be performed. To assign V/J genes and CDR3, sequences were annotated using PyIR, a Python wrapper for IgBLAST v1.9, with IMGT germline references. Any read was removed if the V/J assignment was weak (E-value above 1e-6), the CDR3 was missing, or the read contained stop codons, out-of-frame junctions, or ambiguous translated residues. A V3J clonotype was defined by an identical inferred V gene, J gene, and CDR3 amino acid sequence. Percentage overlap between repertoires was calculated by dividing the number of shared unique clonotypes by the size of the smaller repertoire. RTK rarefaction, the Chao1 estimator, and Recon v2.1 estimates of unobserved clonotypes were used to assess repertoire richness. Generation probabilities for all TCRbeta clonotypes obtained by the gDNA method from several donors were computed using OLGA. Drawn from immuneACCESS, this table holds only the in-frame rearrangements with V and J called that TCRdb kept. Clones are partly lost; checked studies trace under half to an unresolved V gene and leave the rest unexplained. V, J and clone size reflect that table, while D and trimming were determined from the DNA. Present in this sample are 400,000 or so clones, about 96% of which were seen just once. The ten largest make up less than 0.35% of the sample.

The donors were healthy, HIV-negative adults with no recently reported acute infections or vaccinations. Every donor was a Caucasian adult residing in Nashville, Tennessee, USA. The CD8 memory samples were a combination of magnetically selected CD45RO+ cells and CCR7-negative CD45RA+ effector memory (TemRA) cells. Blood was obtained by leukapheresis, after which PBMCs were separated by Ficoll-Histopaque density gradient centrifugation and cryopreserved in liquid nitrogen vapor phase. Analytical flow cytometry was used to check the purity and quantity of each magnetically sorted T cell population. Genomic DNA was isolated from each sorted fraction and quantified by UV absorbance on a Nanodrop 2000c. The specimen sequenced was memory CD8+ T cells sorted from blood. The cell subset or site label on this specimen signifies: CD45RO+ cells pooled with CCR7-negative TemRA cells. This clonotype originated in a man in his thirties or forties in good health.

The nucleotide sequence is given as TGTGCCAGCAGTTACTCGGGTAGCAATCAGCCCCAGCATTTT. It translates to CASSYSGSNQPQHF. Rearrangement joined TRBV6-5 to TRBJ1-5; the D gene cannot be resolved reliably. CDR1 and CDR2, looked up from the germline V gene, are MNHEY and SVGAGI. At the junction V is shortened by 0 bases and J by 0 bases, with 3 bases in between. From the cysteine up to the phenylalanine, the CDR3 has a length of 14 residues. Of the read, only the CDR3 DNA is kept; its 42 bases are in frame from base 1.